This is a list of T cell receptor beta chains from one sample in a study of Ad26.COV2.S vaccination and SARS-CoV-2 variants. Assay: immunoSEQ multiplex PCR; the TCRdb copy retains only in-frame clones and omits some. The data show about 680,000 clones, with around 92% seen just once and approximately 1.5% held by the top ten. Specimen: peripheral blood, collected in a trial of Ad26.COV2.S vaccine versus placebo. Receptor source: a person between 18 and 65 years old who received the Ad26.COV2.S COVID-19 vaccine or a placebo. Each CDR3 is given with its conserved first and last residue.

TRBV19 | CASSILLSWANQPQHF
TRBV5-5 | CASSLFQANTGELFF
TRBV2 | CASNRSDRVVYNEQFF
TRBV12-5 | CASGLSRDEQFF
TRBV15 | CATSIRGALINEKLFF
TRBV21-1 | CASSRSNYSNQPQHF
TRBV19 | CASSIWGQEYEQYF
TRBV5-1 | CASSSSLRGDTQYF
TRBV7-2 | CASSLEGYPSTDTQYF
TRBV3-1/TRBV3-2 | CASSPRPAGLNKNIQYF
TRBV7-2 | CASSLEPQETQYF
TRBV7-9 | CASKRANTGELFF
TRBV13 | CASSRGREQPQHF
TRBV6-5 | CASRNWRTYNSPLHF
TRBV3-1/TRBV3-2 | CASSPLGGTGGNSPLHF
TRBV6-5 | CASSYSRASGNTIYF
TRBV5-1 | CASSLGQVTYEQYF
TRBV9 | CASSPTSGGYHEQFF
TRBV19 | CASSIPAGGNTGELFF
TRBV6-6 | CASSLRGSEQYF
TRBV29-1 | CSVGNSGANVLTF
TRBV24-1 | CATGQGNSGELFF
TRBV5-6 | CASSPGHNYEQYF
TRBV5-1 | CASSPPGTGRDEKLFF
TRBV30 | CAWSAGTGELFF
TRBV5-1 | CASSLVPGDVYEQYF
TRBV7-3 | CASSLSLAGVTEAFF
TRBV29-1 | CSAKGGVNTEAFF
TRBV5-1 | CASSKGGRVTDTQYF
TRBV6-5 | CASSYLRDNYEQYF
TRBV5-6 | CASSFVTDYGYTF
TRBV7-2 | CASSRVLAGGSYEQYF
TRBV18 | CASSPTGGNYNEQFF
TRBV2 | CASTGTALREQYF
TRBV5-4 | CASRRDSNQPQHF
TRBV6-7 | CASSYTDREGTGELFF
TRBV23-1 | CASSQSPRGLHF
TRBV19 | CASSVVRGFNQPQHF
TRBV30 | CAWSTGSGTYEQYF
TRBV5-4 | CASSRDGYQETQYF